The 19 T cell receptor beta chains in this list originate from one sample, sequenced in a study of T cells in Graves' hyperthyroidism and ophthalmopathy. Amplified regions were TCR beta CDR3 sequences from RNA transcripts. When the TCR CDR3 underwent first-round RT-PCR, the HTBI primer set was used. TCRdb reprocessed the multiplex PCR reads with MiXCR, giving one entry per CDR3 protein. The sample includes about 640,000 distinct CDR3 sequences, less than 25% of them seen just once. Sequencing used blood. The receptors here all came from a man aged 30 to 39 with Graves' ophthalmopathy.

The chain couples TRBV30 to TRBJ1-2; possible D gene TRBD1, 5 bases. The V gene's germline CDR1 is GTSNPN and CDR2 SVGIG (reference sequence). The CDR3 is made up of 13 amino acids. The V end lost 0 bases, the J end lost 5 bases, and 10 bases lay between the germline ends. CDR3 sequence reads: CAWSVSGMYGYTF. CDR3 DNA sequence: TGTGCCTGGAGTGTTTCAGGGATGTATGGCTACACCTTC.

The genes are TRBV6-6 and TRBJ2-1; TRBD1 is a possible D gene (5 bases). Germline V gives CDR1 MNHNY, CDR2 SVGAGI (reference sequence). Trimming shortened V by 0 bases and J by 5 bases, and 14 bases separated the two germline ends. This CDR3 contains 16 residues. In nucleotides, the CDR3 is TGTGCCAGCAGTTACTCTCTCGCAGGGAAACACAATGAGCAGTTCTTC. It codes for CASSYSLAGKHNEQFF.

This clonotype was detected only a few times. This rearrangement joins TRBV7-3 to TRBJ2-3, with D perhaps TRBD1 (6 bases). CDR1 SGHTA and CDR2 FQGTGA come from the germline V gene. This CDR3 has 15 residues. Trimming removed 5 bases at V and 2 bases at J, with 14 bases between. Here the CDR3 DNA reads TGTGCCAGCAGCCAGGACAGTAACCCCACAGATACGCAGTATTTT. It yields the protein CASSQDSNPTDTQYF. The variable domain in full, with the rest retrieved from reference TRBV7-3 and TRBJ2-3, is GAGVSQTPSNKVTEKGKYVELRCDPISGHTALYWYRQSLGQGPEFLIYFQGTGAADDSGLPNDRFFAVRPEGSVSTLKIQRTERGDSAVYLCASSQDSNPTDTQYFGPGTRLTVL.

This clonotype occurred many times. The chain is built from TRBV13 and TRBJ2-5; D gene ambiguous. V lost 5 bases, J lost 2 bases, and 9 bases lay in between. Germline V gene data show CDR1 as PRHDT and CDR2 as FYEKMQ (reference sequence). The CDR3 totals 13 residues. The CDR3 DNA follows: TGTGCCAGCAGCCCTGCACCACAAGAGACCCAGTACTTC. Its protein product is CASSPAPQETQYF. Supplemented by reference TRBV13 and TRBJ2-5, the full variable domain reads AAGVIQSPRHLIKEKRETATLKCYPIPRHDTVYWYQQGPGQDPQFLISFYEKMQSDKGSIPDRFSAQQFSDYHSELNMSSLELGDSALYFCASSPAPQETQYFGPGTRLLVL.

A few counts support this clonotype. The chain couples TRBV7-3 to TRBJ2-7, with 11 bases fitting TRBD1. Germline CDR1 and CDR2: SGHTA and FQGTGA. The CDR3 consists of 15 residues. V was pared by 7 bases and J by 7 bases, with 12 bases of the junction left unmatched. Here the CDR3 reads CASNITDRGPGEQYF. The CDR3 bases are TGTGCCAGCAACATTACGGACAGGGGGCCGGGAGAGCAGTACTTC. Variable domain in full (rest from reference TRBV7-3 and TRBJ2-7): GAGVSQTPSNKVTEKGKYVELRCDPISGHTALYWYRQSLGQGPEFLIYFQGTGAADDSGLPNDRFFAVRPEGSVSTLKIQRTERGDSAVYLCASNITDRGPGEQYFGPGTRLTVT.

This clonotype was recorded at least ten times. The chain recombines TRBV7-2 with TRBJ2-1; 7 bases match TRBD1. The CDR3 has 14 amino acids. CDR1 SGHTA and CDR2 FQGNSA come from the germline V gene. The trim removed 3 bases at V and 9 bases at J, leaving 8 bases unmatched. Here the CDR3 reads CASSFHRGLFEQFF. As DNA, the CDR3 is TGTGCCAGCAGCTTCCATAGGGGGCTATTTGAGCAGTTCTTC. The full variable domain, its missing parts supplied by reference TRBV7-2 and TRBJ2-1, is GAGVSQSPSNKVTEKGKDVELRCDPISGHTALYWYRQSLGQGLEFLIYFQGNSAPDKSGLPSDRFSAERTGGSVSTLTIQRTQQEDSAVYLCASSFHRGLFEQFFGPGTRLTVL.

This clonotype occurred many times. The chain combines TRBV11-2 with TRBJ2-2, with a possible D match to TRBD1 (6 bases). Germline V lookup: CDR1 SGHAT, CDR2 FQNNGV. The CDR3 covers 15 residues. V was shortened by 9 bases and J by 6 bases, with 20 bases between the two germline ends. The DNA for the CDR3 is TGTGCCAGTAAACACCGGGACACATTATCCGGGGAGCTGTTTTTT. This codes for CASKHRDTLSGELFF.

This clonotype was observed a few times. The rearrangement links TRBV6-5 to TRBJ2-7; D is ambiguous. From germline, CDR1 is MNHEY and CDR2 SVGAGI. V lost 2 bases and J 0 bases, leaving 11 bases between the germline ends. CDR3 size: 15 residues. This CDR3 reads CASSYASTLSYEQYF. The CDR3 DNA follows: TGTGCCAGCAGTTACGCGTCTACCCTCTCCTACGAGCAGTACTTC.

This clonotype was seen more than once but under ten times. This chain connects TRBV5-5 to TRBJ1-1, with D perhaps matching TRBD1 (5 bases). CDR3 length equals 13 residues. Looked up from germline, CDR1 is SGHKS and CDR2 is YYEKEE (reference sequence). Trimming shortened V by 1 base and J by 6 bases, and 10 bases separated the two germline ends. The CDR3 DNA is TGTGCCAGCAGCTTGAGCGGGGCCGCTGAAGCTTTCTTT. The encoded protein is CASSLSGAAEAFF.

The sample holds many counts of this clonotype. CDR3 sequence: CASSLLSGWDGNEQYF. The CDR3 DNA sequence: TGTGCCAGCAGTTTATTAAGTGGCTGGGACGGGAACGAGCAGTACTTC. This chain uses TRBV28 with TRBJ2-7; D tentatively fits TRBD1 or TRBD2 (5 bases each). CDR1 is MDHEN, CDR2 SYDVKM, per germline. The CDR3 spans 16 residues. Trimming cost V 1 base and J 5 bases, with 18 bases left between them. Filled out from reference TRBV28 and TRBJ2-7, the complete variable domain reads DVKVTQSSRYLVKRTGEKVFLECVQDMDHENMFWYRQDPGLGLRLIYFSYDVKMKEKGDIPEGYSVSREKKERFSLILESASTNQTSMYLCASSLLSGWDGNEQYFGPGTRLTVT.

The V and J genes are TRBV2 and TRBJ2-7; 7 bases map to TRBD2. Germline assignment: CDR1 SNHLY and CDR2 FYNNEI. The ends lost 4 bases at V and 1 base at J; junction bases unmatched: 10. The CDR3 totals 16 residues. The DNA of the CDR3 is TGTGCCAGCAGTGGGGGGGGTCAAGGAGGGTCCTACGAGCAGTACTTC. Translated, it gives CASSGGGQGGSYEQYF. The full variable domain, completed using reference TRBV2 and TRBJ2-7, is EPEVTQTPSHQVTQMGQEVILRCVPISNHLYFYWYRQILGQKVEFLVSFYNNEISEKSEIFDDQFSVERPDGSNFTLKIRSTKLEDSAMYFCASSGGGQGGSYEQYFGPGTRLTVT.

The table lists this clonotype with a few counts. V and J are TRBV19 and TRBJ1-5; the match to TRBD1 covers 8 bases. Germline V gives CDR1 LNHDA, CDR2 SQIVND (reference sequence). Unmatched junction bases numbered 10, after V lost 3 bases and J lost 15 bases. The CDR3 has 13 residues. The CDR3 sequence is CASSIEGQDPPHF. Written as DNA, the CDR3 is TGTGCCAGTAGTATTGAGGGACAGGACCCTCCGCATTTT.

This clonotype has a handful of counts. V and J are TRBV15 and TRBJ2-3; a weak D match, TRBD2 (6 bases). V lost 4 bases, J lost 2 bases, and 13 bases lay in between. CDR1 is LNHNV and CDR2 is YYDKDF in the germline V gene (reference sequence). CDR3 length: 15 residues. CDR3 coding DNA: TGTGCCACCAGCATGGCGGGGAGATCCACAGATACGCAGTATTTT. This translates into CATSMAGRSTDTQYF.

This clonotype was seen many times. The J gene is TRBJ1-1, the V gene TRBV20-1; 7 positions agree with TRBD1. This CDR3 contains 14 residues. V shed 3 bases and J 5 bases; nucleotides not matched to a gene: 9. Germline assignment: CDR1 DFQATT and CDR2 SNEGSKA (reference sequence). This CDR3 reads CSASRGGVRTEAFF. As DNA, the CDR3 is TGCAGTGCTAGTCGAGGGGGCGTACGGACTGAAGCTTTCTTT.

This clonotype was counted at least ten times. This chain uses TRBV18 with TRBJ2-3; D is undetermined. Germline V gene data show CDR1 as KGHSH and CDR2 as LQKENI. This CDR3 spans 15 amino acids. V was cut by 0 bases and J by 5 bases, with 12 bases left in between. The CDR3 DNA reads TGTGCCAGCTCACCACCGGGGATGCACGGAGATACGCAGTATTTT. Translated, it gives CASSPPGMHGDTQYF.

Ten or more counts support this clonotype. This chain joins TRBV20-1 and TRBJ2-7, with TRBD2 matching 9 bases. Germline CDR1 DFQATT, CDR2 SNEGSKA (reference sequence). CDR3 size: 15 residues. The junction had 13 bases not matched to a gene; V was cut back by 6 bases and J by 4 bases. CDR3 nucleotides: TGCAGTGCCATCAACTTTTTAGCGGGAGAGTACGAGCAGTACTTC. Translation gives CSAINFLAGEYEQYF.

CDR3 in amino acids: CASSFPGGYQPQHF. The DNA for the CDR3 is TGTGCCAGCAGTTTCCCCGGGGGCTATCAGCCCCAGCATTTT. The genes are TRBV28 and TRBJ1-5, with D perhaps matching TRBD1 (6 bases). The V end was cut by 3 bases, the J end by 5 bases, with 11 bases between. The CDR3 spans 14 residues. The germline CDR1 and CDR2 sequences are MDHEN and SYDVKM.

There are a few counts of this clonotype. This chain uses TRBV5-1 with TRBJ2-7; 10 bases match TRBD1. Unmatched junction bases numbered 10, after V lost 5 bases and J lost 5 bases. CDR3 length: 15 amino acids. Germline CDR1 and CDR2: SGHRS and YFSETQ. The CDR3 region is CASRRTGTGEDEQYF. The CDR3 nucleotides read TGCGCCAGCAGAAGGACCGGGACAGGGGAGGACGAGCAGTACTTC.

This clonotype was seen repeatedly, ten times or more. The chain combines TRBV12-3 or TRBV12-4 with TRBJ1-5; a possible D gene is TRBD1 (6 bases). The CDR3 has 18 amino acids. Deletions cut 1 base from V and 2 bases from J, with 18 bases between. The CDR3 DNA follows: TGTGCCAGCAGTTTAGACGGAGGGGGGGGCAGGGGCAATCAGCCCCAGCATTTT. Translation gives CASSLDGGGGRGNQPQHF.